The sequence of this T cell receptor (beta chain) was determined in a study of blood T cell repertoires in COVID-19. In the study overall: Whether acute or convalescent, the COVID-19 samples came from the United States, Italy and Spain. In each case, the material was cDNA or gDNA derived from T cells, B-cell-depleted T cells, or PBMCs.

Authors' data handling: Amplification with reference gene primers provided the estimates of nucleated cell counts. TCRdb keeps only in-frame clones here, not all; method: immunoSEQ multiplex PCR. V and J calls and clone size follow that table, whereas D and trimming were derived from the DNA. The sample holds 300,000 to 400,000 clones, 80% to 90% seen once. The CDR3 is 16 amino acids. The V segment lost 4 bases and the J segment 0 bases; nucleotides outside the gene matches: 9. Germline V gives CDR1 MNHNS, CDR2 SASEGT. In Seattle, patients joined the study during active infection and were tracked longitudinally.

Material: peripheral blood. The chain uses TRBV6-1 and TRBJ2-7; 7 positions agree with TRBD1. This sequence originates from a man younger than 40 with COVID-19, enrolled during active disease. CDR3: CASSAGLGTDSYEQYF. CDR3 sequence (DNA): TGTGCCAGCAGTGCCGGATTGGGGACAGACTCCTACGAGCAGTACTTC.